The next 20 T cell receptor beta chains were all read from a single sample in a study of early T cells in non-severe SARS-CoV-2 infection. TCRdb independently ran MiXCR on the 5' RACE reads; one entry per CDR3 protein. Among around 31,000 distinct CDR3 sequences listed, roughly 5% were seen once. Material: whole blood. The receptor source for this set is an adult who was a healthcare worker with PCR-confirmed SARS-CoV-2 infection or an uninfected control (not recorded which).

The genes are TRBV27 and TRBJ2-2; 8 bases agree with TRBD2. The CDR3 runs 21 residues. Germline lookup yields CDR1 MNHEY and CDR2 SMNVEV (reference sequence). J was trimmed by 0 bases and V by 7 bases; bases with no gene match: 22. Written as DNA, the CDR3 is TGTGCCAGCACCCATTTCCGACTTAGCGGGGAAGGGCGAGCGAACACCGGGGAGCTGTTTTTT. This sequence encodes CASTHFRLSGEGRANTGELFF.

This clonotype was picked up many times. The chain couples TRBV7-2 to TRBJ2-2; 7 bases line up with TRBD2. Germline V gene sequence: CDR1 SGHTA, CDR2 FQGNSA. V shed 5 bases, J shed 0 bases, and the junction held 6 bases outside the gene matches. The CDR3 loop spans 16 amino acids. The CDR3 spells CASSLGLGTNTGELFF. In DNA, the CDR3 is TGTGCCAGCAGCCTAGGACTAGGAACGAACACCGGGGAGCTGTTTTTT.

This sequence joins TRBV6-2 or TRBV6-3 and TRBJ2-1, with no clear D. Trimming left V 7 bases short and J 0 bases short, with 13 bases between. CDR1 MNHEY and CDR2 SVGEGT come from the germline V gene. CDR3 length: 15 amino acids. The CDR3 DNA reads TGTGCCAGCACCCCTCTACAGAGCTCCTACAATGAGCAGTTCTTC. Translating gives CASTPLQSSYNEQFF.

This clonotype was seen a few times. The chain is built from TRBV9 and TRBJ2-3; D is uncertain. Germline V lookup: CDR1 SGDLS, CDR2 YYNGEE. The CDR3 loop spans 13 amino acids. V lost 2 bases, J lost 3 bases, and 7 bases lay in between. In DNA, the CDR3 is TGTGCCAGCAGCGTCGAGAGGACAGATACGCAGTATTTT. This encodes CASSVERTDTQYF.

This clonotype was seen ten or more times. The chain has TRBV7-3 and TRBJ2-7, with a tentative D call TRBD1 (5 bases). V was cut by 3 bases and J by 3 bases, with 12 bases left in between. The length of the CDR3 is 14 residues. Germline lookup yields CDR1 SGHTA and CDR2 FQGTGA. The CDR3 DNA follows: TGTGCCAGCAGCTTGGGGCCAGGGAACTACGAGCAGTACTTC. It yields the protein CASSLGPGNYEQYF. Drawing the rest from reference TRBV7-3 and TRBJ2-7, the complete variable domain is GAGVSQTPSNKVTEKGKYVELRCDPISGHTALYWYRQSLGQGPEFLIYFQGTGAADDSGLPNDRFFAVRPEGSVSTLKIQRTERGDSAVYLCASSLGPGNYEQYFGPGTRLTVT.

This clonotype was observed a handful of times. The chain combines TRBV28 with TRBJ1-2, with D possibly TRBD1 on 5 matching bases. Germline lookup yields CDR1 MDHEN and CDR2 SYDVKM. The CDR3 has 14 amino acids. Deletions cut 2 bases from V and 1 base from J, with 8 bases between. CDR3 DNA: TGTGCCAGCAGTTTAATGGACAATAACTATGGCTACACCTTC. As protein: CASSLMDNNYGYTF.

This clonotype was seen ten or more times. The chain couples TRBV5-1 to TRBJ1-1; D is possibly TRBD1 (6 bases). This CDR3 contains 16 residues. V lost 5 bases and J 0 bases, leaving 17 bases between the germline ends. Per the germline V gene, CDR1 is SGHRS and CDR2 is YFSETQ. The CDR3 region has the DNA TGCGCCAGCAGTTACACAGGGATTACCCTGAACACTGAAGCTTTCTTT. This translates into CASSYTGITLNTEAFF.

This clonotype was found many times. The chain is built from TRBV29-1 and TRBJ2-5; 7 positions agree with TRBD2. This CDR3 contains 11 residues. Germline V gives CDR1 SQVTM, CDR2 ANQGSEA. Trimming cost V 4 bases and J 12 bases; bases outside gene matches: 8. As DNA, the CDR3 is TGCAGCGTTGGGCTAGCGGATTTAAAGTACTTC. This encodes CSVGLADLKYF. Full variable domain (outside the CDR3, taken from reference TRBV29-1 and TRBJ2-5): SAVISQKPSRDICQRGTSLTIQCQVDSQVTMMFWYRQQPGQSLTLIATANQGSEATYESGFVIDKFPISRPNLTFSTLTVSNMSPEDSSIYLCSVGLADLKYFGPGTRLLVL.

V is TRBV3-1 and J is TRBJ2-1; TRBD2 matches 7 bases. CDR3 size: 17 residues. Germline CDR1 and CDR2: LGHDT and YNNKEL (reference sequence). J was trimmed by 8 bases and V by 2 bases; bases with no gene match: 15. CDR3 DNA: TGTGCCAGCAGCCAAAAAATTCTAGCGGCGGCCGAAGATGAGCAGTTCTTC. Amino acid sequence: CASSQKILAAAEDEQFF.

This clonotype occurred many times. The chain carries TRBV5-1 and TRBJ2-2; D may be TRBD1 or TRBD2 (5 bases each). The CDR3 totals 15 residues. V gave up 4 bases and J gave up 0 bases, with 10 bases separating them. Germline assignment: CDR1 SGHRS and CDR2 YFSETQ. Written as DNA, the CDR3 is TGCGCCAGCAGCCCGGGACCCTCGAACACCGGGGAGCTGTTTTTT. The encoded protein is CASSPGPSNTGELFF.

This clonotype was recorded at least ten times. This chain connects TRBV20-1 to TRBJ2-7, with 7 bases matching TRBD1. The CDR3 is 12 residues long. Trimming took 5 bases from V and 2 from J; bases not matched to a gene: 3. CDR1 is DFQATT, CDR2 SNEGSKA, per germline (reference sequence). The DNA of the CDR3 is TGCAGTGCTCGGACAGGCCCCTACGAGCAGTACTTC. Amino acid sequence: CSARTGPYEQYF.

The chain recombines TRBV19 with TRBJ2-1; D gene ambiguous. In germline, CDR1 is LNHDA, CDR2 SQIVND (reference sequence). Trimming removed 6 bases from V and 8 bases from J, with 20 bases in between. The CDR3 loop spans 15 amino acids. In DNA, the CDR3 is TGTGCCAGTAGCCCCTTGGGATCCCCTTCGGATGAGCAGTTCTTC. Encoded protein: CASSPLGSPSDEQFF.

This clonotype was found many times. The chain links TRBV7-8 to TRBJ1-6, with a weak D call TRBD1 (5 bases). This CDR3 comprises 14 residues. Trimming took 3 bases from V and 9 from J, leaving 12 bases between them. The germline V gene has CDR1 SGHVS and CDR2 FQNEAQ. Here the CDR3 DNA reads TGTGCCAGCAGCTTCGGGACCCGACCTTCACCCCTCCACTTT. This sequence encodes CASSFGTRPSPLHF. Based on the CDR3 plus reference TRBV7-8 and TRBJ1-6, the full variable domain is GAGVSQSPRYKVAKRGQDVALRCDPISGHVSLFWYQQALGQGPEFLTYFQNEAQLDKSGLPSDRFFAERPEGSVSTLKIQRTQQEDSAVYLCASSFGTRPSPLHFGNGTRLTVT.

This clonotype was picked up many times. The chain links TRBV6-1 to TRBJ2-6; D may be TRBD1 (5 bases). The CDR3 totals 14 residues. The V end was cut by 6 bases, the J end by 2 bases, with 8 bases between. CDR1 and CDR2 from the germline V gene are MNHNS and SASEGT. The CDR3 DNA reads TGTGCCAGCAGGAAGGACACTGGGGCCAACGTCCTGACTTTC. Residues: CASRKDTGANVLTF.

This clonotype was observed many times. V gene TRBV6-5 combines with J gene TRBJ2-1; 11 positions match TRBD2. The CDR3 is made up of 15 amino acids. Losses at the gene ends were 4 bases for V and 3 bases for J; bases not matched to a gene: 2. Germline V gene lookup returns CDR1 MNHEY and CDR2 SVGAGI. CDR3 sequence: CASSSTSGIYNEQFF. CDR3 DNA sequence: TGTGCCAGCAGTTCGACTAGCGGGATCTACAATGAGCAGTTCTTC.

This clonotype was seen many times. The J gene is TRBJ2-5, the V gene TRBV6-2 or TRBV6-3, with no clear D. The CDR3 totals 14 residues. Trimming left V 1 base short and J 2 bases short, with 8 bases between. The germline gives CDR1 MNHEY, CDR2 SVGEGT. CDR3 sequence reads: CASSYFGIQETQYF. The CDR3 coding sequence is TGTGCCAGCAGTTACTTTGGGATACAAGAGACCCAGTACTTC.

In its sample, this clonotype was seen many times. The CDR3 sequence: CAWDRAVRNIQYF. CDR3 coding DNA: TGTGCCTGGGACAGGGCCGTTAGAAACATTCAGTACTTC. The genes are TRBV30 and TRBJ2-4; 7 nucleotides line up with TRBD1. The V segment lost 5 bases and the J segment 6 bases; nucleotides outside the gene matches: 7. There are 13 residues in the CDR3. Germline values: CDR1 GTSNPN, CDR2 SVGIG (reference sequence).

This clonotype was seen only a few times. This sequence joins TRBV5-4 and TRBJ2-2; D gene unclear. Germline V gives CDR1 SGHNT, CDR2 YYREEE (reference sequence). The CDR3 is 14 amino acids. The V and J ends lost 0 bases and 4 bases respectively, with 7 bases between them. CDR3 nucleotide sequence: TGTGCCAGCAGCTTGGACAGACTCACCGGGGAGCTGTTTTTT. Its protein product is CASSLDRLTGELFF.

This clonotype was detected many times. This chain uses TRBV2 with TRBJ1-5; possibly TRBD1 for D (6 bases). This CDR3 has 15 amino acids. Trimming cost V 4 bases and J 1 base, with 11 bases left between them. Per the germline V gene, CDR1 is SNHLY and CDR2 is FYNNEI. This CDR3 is CASSGQGKSNQPQHF. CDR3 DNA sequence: TGTGCCAGCAGTGGGCAGGGGAAGAGCAATCAGCCCCAGCATTTT.

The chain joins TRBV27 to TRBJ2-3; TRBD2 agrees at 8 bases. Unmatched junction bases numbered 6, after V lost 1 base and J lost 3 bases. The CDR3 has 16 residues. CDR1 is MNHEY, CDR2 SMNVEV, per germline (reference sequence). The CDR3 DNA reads TGTGCCAGCAGTTTATTAGCTAGCGGGTATACAGATACGCAGTATTTT. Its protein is CASSLLASGYTDTQYF.